The clone carrying this T cell receptor (beta chain) was seen a handful of times. V was pared by 4 bases and J by 0 bases, with 5 bases of the junction left unmatched. This CDR3 is built from 15 residues. Germline values: CDR1 MNHEY, CDR2 SVGEGT. Study processing details: How many nucleated cells were present was estimated from reference gene primer amplification. Data came from immunoSEQ multiplex PCR; TCRdb stores just in-frame clones and leaves some out. V and J calls and clone size are those listed in that table; D and trimming were worked out from the DNA. The sample lists a few hundred thousand clones; approximately 79% were seen once. The record originates from a study of blood T cell repertoires in COVID-19.

This clonotype originated in a human donor in a cohort sampled during active COVID-19. Sequenced sample: peripheral blood. This sequence joins TRBV6-2 or TRBV6-3 and TRBJ2-7; 8 bases map to TRBD1. The CDR3 loop is CASSSIGTGSYEQYF. As DNA, the CDR3 is TGTGCCAGCAGTTCGATCGGGACAGGCTCCTACGAGCAGTACTTC.